The T cell receptor (beta chain) under discussion was sequenced for a study of cytomegalovirus exposure and HLA in healthy donors. In the study overall: Approximately 200 million T cells yielded around 120 million unique TCR beta sequences in earlier analysis.

Worth noting for this clone: One end of the junction varies from germline; a read error may be responsible.

The PCR ran on 60 Vbeta and 13 Jbeta primers. Assay used: immunoSEQ multiplex PCR; TCRdb lists only in-frame clones, some missing. Of about 220,000 clones detected, approximately 83% appear once; the ten largest clones hold 0.71%. The CDR3 length is 13 residues. Germline V CDR1 and CDR2: SEHNR, FQNEAQ (reference sequence). The TCR sequence derives from a boy aged 2 to 10 in good health and CMV-seronegative. What was sequenced was PBMCs. The chain links TRBV7-9 to TRBJ2-2, with D tentatively TRBD2 (5 bases). The chain's CDR3 is CSSSLGGPGELFF. The CDR3 coding sequence is TGTTCCAGCAGCTTAGGCGGGCCCGGGGAGCTGTTTTTT.